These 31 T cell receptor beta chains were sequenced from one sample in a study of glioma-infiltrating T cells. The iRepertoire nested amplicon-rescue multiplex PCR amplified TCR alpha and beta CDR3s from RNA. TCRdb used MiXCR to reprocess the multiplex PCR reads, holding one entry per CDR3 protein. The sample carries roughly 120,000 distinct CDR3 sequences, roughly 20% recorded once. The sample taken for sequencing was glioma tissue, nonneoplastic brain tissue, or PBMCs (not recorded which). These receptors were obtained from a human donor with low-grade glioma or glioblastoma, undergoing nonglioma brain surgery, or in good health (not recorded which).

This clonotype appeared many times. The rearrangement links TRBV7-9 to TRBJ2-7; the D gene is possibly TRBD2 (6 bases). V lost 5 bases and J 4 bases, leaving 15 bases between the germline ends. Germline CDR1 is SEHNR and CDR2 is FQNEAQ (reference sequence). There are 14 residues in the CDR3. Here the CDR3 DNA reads TGTGCCAGCAGCACCCCCAGGGCGGGGTACGAGCAGTACTTC. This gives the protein CASSTPRAGYEQYF.

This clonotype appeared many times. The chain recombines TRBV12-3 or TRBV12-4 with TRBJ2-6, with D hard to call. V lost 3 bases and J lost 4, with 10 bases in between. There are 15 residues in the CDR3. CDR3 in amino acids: CASSFRVSGANVLTF. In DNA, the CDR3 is TGTGCCAGCAGTTTCCGAGTGTCCGGGGCCAACGTCCTGACTTTC.

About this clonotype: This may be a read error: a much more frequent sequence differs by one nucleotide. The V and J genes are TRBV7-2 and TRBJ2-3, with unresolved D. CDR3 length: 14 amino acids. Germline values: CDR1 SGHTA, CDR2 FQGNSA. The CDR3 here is CAGSLETGTDTQYF. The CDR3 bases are TGTGCCGGCAGCTTAGAGACGGGCACAGATACGCAGTATTTT.

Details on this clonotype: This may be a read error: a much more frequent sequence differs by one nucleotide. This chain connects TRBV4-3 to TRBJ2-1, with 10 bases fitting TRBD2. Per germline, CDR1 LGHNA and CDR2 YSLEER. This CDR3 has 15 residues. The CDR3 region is CASSYGTSVINEQLF. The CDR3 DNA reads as TGCGCCAGCAGCTATGGGACTAGCGTCATCAATGAGCAGCTCTTC.

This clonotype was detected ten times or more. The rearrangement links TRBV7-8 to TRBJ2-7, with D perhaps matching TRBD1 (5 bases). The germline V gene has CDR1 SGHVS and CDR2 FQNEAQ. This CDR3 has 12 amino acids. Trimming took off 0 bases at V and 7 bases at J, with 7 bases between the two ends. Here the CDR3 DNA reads TGTGCCAGCAGCTTAGCGGCAGGGGAGCAGTACTTC. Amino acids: CASSLAAGEQYF. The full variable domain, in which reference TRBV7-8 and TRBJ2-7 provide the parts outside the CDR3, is GAGVSQSPRYKVAKRGQDVALRCDPISGHVSLFWYQQALGQGPEFLTYFQNEAQLDKSGLPSDRFFAERPEGSVSTLKIQRTQQEDSAVYLCASSLAAGEQYFGPGTRLTVT.

CDR3 DNA: TGCGCCAGCAGCTTGATCACACCAGATACGCAGTATTTT. It translates to CASSLITPDTQYF. The chain employs TRBV5-1 and TRBJ2-3; no definite D call. Trimming shortened V by 1 base and J by 4 bases, and 7 bases separated the two germline ends. This CDR3 is 13 amino acids long. Germline CDR1 reads SGHRS; CDR2 reads YFSETQ.

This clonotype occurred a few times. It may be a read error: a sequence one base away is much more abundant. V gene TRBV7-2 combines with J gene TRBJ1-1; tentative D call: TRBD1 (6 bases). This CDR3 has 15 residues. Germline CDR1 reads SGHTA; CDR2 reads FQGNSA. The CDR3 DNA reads TGTGCCAGCGGCTTAAGGGGGACTTCTGACACTGAAGCTTTCTTT. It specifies CASGLRGTSDTEAFF.

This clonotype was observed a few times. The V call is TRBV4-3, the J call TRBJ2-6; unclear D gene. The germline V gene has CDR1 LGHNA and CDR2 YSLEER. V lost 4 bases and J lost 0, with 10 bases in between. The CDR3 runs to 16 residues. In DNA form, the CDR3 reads TGCGCCAGCAGCCCCGAACTTTTCTCTGGGGCCAACGTCCTGACTTTC. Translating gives CASSPELFSGANVLTF.

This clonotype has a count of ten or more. For the CDR3, the DNA is TGTGCCAGCAGCACTAACAGACTAGCGGGAGGAGCAGATACGCAGTATTTT. Its translation is CASSTNRLAGGADTQYF. The V call is TRBV7-2, the J call TRBJ2-3, with 13 bases identical to TRBD2. Germline-derived CDR1 and CDR2 are SGHTA and FQGNSA. The CDR3 consists of 17 residues. Losses at the gene ends were 5 bases for V and 4 bases for J; bases not matched to a gene: 9.

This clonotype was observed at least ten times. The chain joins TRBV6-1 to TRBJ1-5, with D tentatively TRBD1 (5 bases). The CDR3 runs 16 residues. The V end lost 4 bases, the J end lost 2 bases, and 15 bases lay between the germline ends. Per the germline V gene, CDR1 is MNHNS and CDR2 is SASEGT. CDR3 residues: CASSGGWQGGNQPQHF. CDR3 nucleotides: TGTGCCAGCAGTGGAGGATGGCAGGGAGGCAATCAGCCCCAGCATTTT.

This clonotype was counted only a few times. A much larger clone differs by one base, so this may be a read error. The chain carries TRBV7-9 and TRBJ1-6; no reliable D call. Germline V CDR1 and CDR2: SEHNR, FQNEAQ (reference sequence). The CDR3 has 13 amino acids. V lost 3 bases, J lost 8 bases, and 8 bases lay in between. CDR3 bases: TGTGCCAGCAGCTTCGCGATGGATTCACCCCTCCACTTT. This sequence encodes CASSFAMDSPLHF.

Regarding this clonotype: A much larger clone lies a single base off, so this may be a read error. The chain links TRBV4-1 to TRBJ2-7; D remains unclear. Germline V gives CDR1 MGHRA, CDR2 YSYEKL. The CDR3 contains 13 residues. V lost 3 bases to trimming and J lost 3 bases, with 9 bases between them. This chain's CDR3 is CASSQGRNYEQYF. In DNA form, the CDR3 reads TGCGCCAGCAGCCAGGGCAGAAACTACGAGCAGTACTTC.

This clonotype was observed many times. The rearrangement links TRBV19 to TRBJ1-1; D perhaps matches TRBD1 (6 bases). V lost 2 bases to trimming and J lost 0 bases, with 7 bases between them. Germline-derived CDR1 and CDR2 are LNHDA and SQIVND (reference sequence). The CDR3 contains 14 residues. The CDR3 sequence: CASSIQGLNTEAFF. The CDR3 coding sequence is TGTGCCAGTAGTATACAGGGGCTGAACACTGAAGCTTTCTTT.

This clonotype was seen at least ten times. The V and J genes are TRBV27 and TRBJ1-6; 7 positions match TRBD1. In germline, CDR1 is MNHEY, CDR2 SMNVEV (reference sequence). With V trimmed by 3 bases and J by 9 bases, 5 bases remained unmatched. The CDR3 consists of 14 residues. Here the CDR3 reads CASSLGQGGSPLHF. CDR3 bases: TGTGCCAGCAGTTTGGGGCAGGGGGGTTCACCCCTCCACTTT.

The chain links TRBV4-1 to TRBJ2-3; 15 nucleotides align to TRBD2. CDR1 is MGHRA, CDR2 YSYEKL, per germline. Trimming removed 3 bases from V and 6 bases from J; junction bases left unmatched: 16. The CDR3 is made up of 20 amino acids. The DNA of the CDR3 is TGCGCCAGCAGCCAGCTAGCACAGGGACTAGCGGGAGGTGTCACGGATACGCAGTATTTT. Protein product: CASSQLAQGLAGGVTDTQYF.

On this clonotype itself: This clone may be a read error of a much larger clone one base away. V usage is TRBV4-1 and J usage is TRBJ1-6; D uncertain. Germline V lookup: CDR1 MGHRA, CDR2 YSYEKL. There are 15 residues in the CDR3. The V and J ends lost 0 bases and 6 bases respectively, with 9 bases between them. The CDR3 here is CASSQDPVINSPLHF. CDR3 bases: TGCGCCAGCAGCCAAGATCCGGTGATTAATTCACCCCTCCACTTT.

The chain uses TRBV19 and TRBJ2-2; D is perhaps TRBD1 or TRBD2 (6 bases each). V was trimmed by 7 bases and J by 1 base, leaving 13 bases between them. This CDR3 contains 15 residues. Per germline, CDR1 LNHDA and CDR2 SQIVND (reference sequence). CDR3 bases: TGTGCCAGTACACGGGGGCGGGAGAACACCGGGGAGCTGTTTTTT. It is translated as CASTRGRENTGELFF.

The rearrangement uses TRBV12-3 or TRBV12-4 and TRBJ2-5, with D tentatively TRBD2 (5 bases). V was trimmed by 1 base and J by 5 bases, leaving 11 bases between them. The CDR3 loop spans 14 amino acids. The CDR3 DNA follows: TGTGCCAGCAGTTTAGGTGGGGAGTTTGAGACCCAGTACTTC. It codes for CASSLGGEFETQYF.

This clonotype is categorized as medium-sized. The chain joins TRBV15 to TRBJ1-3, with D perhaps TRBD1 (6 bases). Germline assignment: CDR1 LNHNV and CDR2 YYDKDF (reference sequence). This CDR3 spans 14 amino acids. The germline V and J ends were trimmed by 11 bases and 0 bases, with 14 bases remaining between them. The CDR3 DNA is TGTGCCGCTTCGGACAGCGGCTCTGGAAACACCATATATTTT. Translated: CAASDSGSGNTIYF. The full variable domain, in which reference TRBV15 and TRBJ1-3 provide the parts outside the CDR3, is DAMVIQNPRYQVTQFGKPVTLSCSQTLNHNVMYWYQQKSSQAPKLLFHYYDKDFNNEADTPDNFQSRRPNTSFCFLDIRSPGLGDTAMYLCAASDSGSGNTIYFGEGSWLTVV.

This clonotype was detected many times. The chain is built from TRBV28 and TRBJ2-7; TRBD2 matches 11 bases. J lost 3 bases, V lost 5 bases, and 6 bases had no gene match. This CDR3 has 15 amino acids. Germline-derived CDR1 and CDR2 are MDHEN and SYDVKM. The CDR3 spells CASSPRLAGSYEQYF. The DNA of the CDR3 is TGTGCCAGCAGTCCCAGACTAGCGGGAAGCTACGAGCAGTACTTC.

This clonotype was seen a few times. This CDR3 is CASSFRGNSGNTIYF. The CDR3 coding sequence is TGTGCCAGCAGTTTTCGGGGAAACTCTGGAAACACCATATATTTT. The gene calls are TRBV12-3 or TRBV12-4 and TRBJ1-3; D remains unclear. Trimming stripped 3 bases from V and 0 bases from J, with 9 bases between. The CDR3 has 15 amino acids.

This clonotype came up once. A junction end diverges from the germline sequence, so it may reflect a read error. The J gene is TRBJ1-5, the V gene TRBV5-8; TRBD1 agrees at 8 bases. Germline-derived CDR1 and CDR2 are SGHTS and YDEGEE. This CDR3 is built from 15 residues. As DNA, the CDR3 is TGTGCCGGCAGTCCGGGACAGGCTAGCAATCAGCCCCAGCATTTT. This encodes CAGSPGQASNQPQHF.

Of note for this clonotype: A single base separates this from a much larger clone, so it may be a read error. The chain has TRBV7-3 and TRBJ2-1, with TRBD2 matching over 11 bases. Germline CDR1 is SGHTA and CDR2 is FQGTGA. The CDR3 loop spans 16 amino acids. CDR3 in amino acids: CASSLTTSGSYNERFF. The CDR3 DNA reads TGTGCCAGCAGCTTGACCACTAGCGGGAGTTACAATGAGCGGTTCTTC.

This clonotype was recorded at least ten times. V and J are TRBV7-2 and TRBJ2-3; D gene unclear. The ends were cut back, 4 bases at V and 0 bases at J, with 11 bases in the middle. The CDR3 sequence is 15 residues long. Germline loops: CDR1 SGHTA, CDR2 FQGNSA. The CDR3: CASSSQQISTDTQYF. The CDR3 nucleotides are TGTGCCAGCAGCTCACAGCAGATAAGCACAGATACGCAGTATTTT. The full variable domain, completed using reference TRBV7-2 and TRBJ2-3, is GAGVSQSPSNKVTEKGKDVELRCDPISGHTALYWYRQSLGQGLEFLIYFQGNSAPDKSGLPSDRFSAERTGGSVSTLTIQRTQQEDSAVYLCASSSQQISTDTQYFGPGTRLTVL.

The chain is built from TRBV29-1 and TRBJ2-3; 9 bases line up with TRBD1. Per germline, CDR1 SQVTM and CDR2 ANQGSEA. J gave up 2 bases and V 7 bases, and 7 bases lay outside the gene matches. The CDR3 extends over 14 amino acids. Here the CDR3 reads CSGGRTGDTDTQYF. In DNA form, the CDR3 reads TGCAGCGGGGGTCGGACAGGGGACACAGATACGCAGTATTTT.

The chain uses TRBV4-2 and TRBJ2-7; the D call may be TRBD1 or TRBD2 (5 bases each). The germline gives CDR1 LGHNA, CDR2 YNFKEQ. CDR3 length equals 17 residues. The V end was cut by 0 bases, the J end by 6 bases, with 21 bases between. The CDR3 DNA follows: TGTGCCAGCAGCCAAGAGATCCAGGGACCTCAAAACAGCGAGCAGTACTTC. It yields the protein CASSQEIQGPQNSEQYF.

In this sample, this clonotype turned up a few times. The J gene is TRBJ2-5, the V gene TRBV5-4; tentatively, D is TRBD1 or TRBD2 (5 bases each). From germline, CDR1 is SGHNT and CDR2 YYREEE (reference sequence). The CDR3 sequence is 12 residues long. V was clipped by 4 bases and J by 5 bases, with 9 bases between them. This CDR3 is CASSMGPETQYF. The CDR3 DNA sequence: TGTGCCAGCAGCATGGGACCGGAGACCCAGTACTTC.

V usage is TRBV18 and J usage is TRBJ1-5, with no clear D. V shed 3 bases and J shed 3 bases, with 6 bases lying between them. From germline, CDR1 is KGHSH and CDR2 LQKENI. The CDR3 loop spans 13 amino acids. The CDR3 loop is CASSPRPNQPQHF. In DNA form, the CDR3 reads TGTGCCAGCTCACCTCGTCCCAATCAGCCCCAGCATTTT.

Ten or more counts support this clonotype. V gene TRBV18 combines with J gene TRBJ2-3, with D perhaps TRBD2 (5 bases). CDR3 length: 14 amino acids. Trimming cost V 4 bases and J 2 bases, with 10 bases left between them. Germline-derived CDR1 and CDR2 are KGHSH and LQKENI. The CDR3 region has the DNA TGTGCCAGCTCACTACTAGGAGACACAGATACGCAGTATTTT. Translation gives CASSLLGDTDTQYF.

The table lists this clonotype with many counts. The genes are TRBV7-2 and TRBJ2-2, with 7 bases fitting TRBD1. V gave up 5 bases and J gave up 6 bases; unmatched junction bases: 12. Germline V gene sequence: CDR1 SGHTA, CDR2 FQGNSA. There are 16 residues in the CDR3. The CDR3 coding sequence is TGTGCCAGCAGCCGTCAAACAGGGGCTAACGCCGGGGAGCTGTTTTTT. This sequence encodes CASSRQTGANAGELFF.

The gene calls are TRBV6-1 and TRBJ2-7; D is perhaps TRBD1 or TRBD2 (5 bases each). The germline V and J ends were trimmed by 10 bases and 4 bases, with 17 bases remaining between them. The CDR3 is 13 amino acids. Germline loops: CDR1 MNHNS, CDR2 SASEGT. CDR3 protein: CATGDGRGYEQYF. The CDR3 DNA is TGTGCCACCGGGGACGGTCGAGGGTACGAGCAGTACTTC.